This T cell receptor (beta chain) was sequenced in a study of shared clonotypes between healthy human individuals. Germline V gives CDR1 SEHNR, CDR2 FQNEAQ (reference sequence). The junction had 5 bases not matched to a gene; V was cut back by 2 bases and J by 5 bases. This CDR3 has 15 amino acids. This clone was seen a single time. The antigen is not known. Data came from immunoSEQ multiplex PCR; TCRdb stores just in-frame clones and leaves some out. The sample has under 1 million clones, 96% seen once. Naive-designated CD8 cells lacked CD45RO, were positively enriched for CCR7, and omitted terminally differentiated effector memory CD45RA+ cells. General study points: It was observed that 4% to 6% of naive CD4 clonotypes were shared across a few donors.

Sequencing input: naive CD8+ T cells sorted from blood. This TCR was sampled from a man under 40 in good health. V and J are TRBV7-9 and TRBJ2-3; TRBD2 aligns across 9 bases. This CDR3 is CASSLSASGEDTQYF. As DNA, the CDR3 is TGTGCCAGCAGCTTATCGGCTAGCGGGGAAGATACGCAGTATTTT.